The next 22 T cell receptor beta chains were all read from a single sample in a study of shared clonotypes between healthy human individuals. CD45RO-negative, CCR7-selected cells formed the naive CD8 fraction, which excluded terminally differentiated effector memory CD45RA+ cells. Assay used: immunoSEQ multiplex PCR; TCRdb lists only in-frame clones, some missing. The data hold approximately 600,000 clones, with around 95% observed a single time. Sequencing input: naive CD8+ T cells sorted from blood. All receptors come from a woman younger than 45 in good health.

This chain joins TRBV4-1 and TRBJ2-5; TRBD2 agrees at 12 bases. The CDR3 consists of 15 residues. Per germline, CDR1 MGHRA and CDR2 YSYEKL. After removal of 3 bases from V and 5 bases from J, the junction contained 4 bases not matched to a gene. The CDR3 nucleotides read TGCGCCAGCAGCCATCGGCTAGCGGGAGGGGAGACCCAGTACTTC. It codes for CASSHRLAGGETQYF.

This clone occurred once. The chain carries TRBV27 and TRBJ2-7; D tentatively fits TRBD1 or TRBD2 (5 bases each). CDR1 and CDR2 (germline): MNHEY, SMNVEV (reference sequence). This CDR3 has 14 residues. Trimming stripped 5 bases from V and 4 bases from J, with 15 bases between. This chain's CDR3 is CASSTTLGVYEQYF. As DNA, the CDR3 is TGTGCCAGCAGTACGACCCTGGGGGTTTACGAGCAGTACTTC.

V and J are TRBV19 and TRBJ1-1, with D uncertain. The V gene lost 1 base and the J gene lost 4 bases, with 7 bases spanning the gap. Germline V gene data show CDR1 as LNHDA and CDR2 as SQIVND (reference sequence). CDR3 length: 13 residues. The CDR3 nucleotides are TGTGCCAGTAGTATAGCTCGGGGCACTGAAGCTTTCTTT. Translation: CASSIARGTEAFF.

The chain combines TRBV7-6 with TRBJ1-3, with TRBD1 matching 8 bases. The V gene end was trimmed by 5 bases and the J gene end by 4 bases; junction bases not matched to a gene: 13. The CDR3 is 17 amino acids. CDR1 and CDR2 (germline): SGHVS, FNYEAQ. The CDR3 bases are TGTGCCAGCAGCCTCTCCTCTGGACAGGGTAGAGGAAACACCATATATTTT. Residues: CASSLSSGQGRGNTIYF. Combining the CDR3 with reference TRBV7-6 and TRBJ1-3 gives the whole variable domain GAGVSQSPRYKVTKRGQDVALRCDPISGHVSLYWYRQALGQGPEFLTYFNYEAQQDKSGLPNDRFSAERPEGSISTLTIQRTEQRDSAMYRCASSLSSGQGRGNTIYFGEGSWLTVV.

A single count supports this clone. The chain links TRBV5-1 to TRBJ2-7; 8 bases match TRBD1. The CDR3 contains 12 residues. Germline V gene lookup returns CDR1 SGHRS and CDR2 YFSETQ. V was clipped by 5 bases and J by 7 bases; unmatched bases: 5. The CDR3 loop is CASSDRGVEQYF. The CDR3, as DNA: TGCGCCAGCAGTGACAGGGGCGTAGAGCAGTACTTC.

This chain joins TRBV2 and TRBJ2-3, with 9 bases matching TRBD2. This CDR3 is 16 amino acids long. Trimming took 4 bases from V and 2 from J; bases not matched to a gene: 7. Germline V gives CDR1 SNHLY, CDR2 FYNNEI. CDR3 residues: CASSVSVAGVTDTQYF. The CDR3 nucleotides read TGTGCCAGCAGTGTCTCCGTAGCGGGGGTCACAGATACGCAGTATTTT. The full variable domain, with the rest looked up from reference TRBV2 and TRBJ2-3, is EPEVTQTPSHQVTQMGQEVILRCVPISNHLYFYWYRQILGQKVEFLVSFYNNEISEKSEIFDDQFSVERPDGSNFTLKIRSTKLEDSAMYFCASSVSVAGVTDTQYFGPGTRLTVL.

The genes are TRBV7-8 and TRBJ2-5, with TRBD2 matching 12 bases. J was trimmed by 2 bases and V by 4 bases; bases with no gene match: 8. The CDR3 loop spans 17 amino acids. Looked up from germline, CDR1 is SGHVS and CDR2 is FQNEAQ. The CDR3 is CASSSRLAGEGQETQYF. The CDR3 DNA sequence: TGTGCCAGCAGCTCACGACTAGCGGGAGAGGGTCAAGAGACCCAGTACTTC. The whole variable domain, filled in from reference TRBV7-8 and TRBJ2-5, reads GAGVSQSPRYKVAKRGQDVALRCDPISGHVSLFWYQQALGQGPEFLTYFQNEAQLDKSGLPSDRFFAERPEGSVSTLKIQRTQQEDSAVYLCASSSRLAGEGQETQYFGPGTRLLVL.

This clone showed up just once. The rearrangement links TRBV4-2 to TRBJ2-7; 11 bases align to TRBD2. This CDR3 contains 16 residues. CDR1 is LGHNA, CDR2 YNFKEQ, per germline. J gave up 7 bases and V 3 bases, and 11 bases lay outside the gene matches. The CDR3 nucleotides read TGTGCCAGCAGCCATTACCTAGCGGGAGGTATCACGGAGCAGTACTTC. Translated, it gives CASSHYLAGGITEQYF.

V gene TRBV10-3 combines with J gene TRBJ2-7; unclear D gene. The CDR3 is 12 residues long. Trimming pared 0 bases from V and 9 bases from J, leaving 9 bases between. CDR1 and CDR2 from the germline V gene are ENHRY and SYGVKD. CDR3 DNA sequence: TGTGCCATCAGTGAGTCGGGGTACCTGCAGTACTTC. The encoded protein is CAISESGYLQYF.

The rearrangement links TRBV5-4 to TRBJ2-7; 10 nucleotides agree with TRBD2. V was clipped by 3 bases and J by 3 bases; unmatched bases: 6. CDR1 and CDR2 from the germline V gene are SGHNT and YYREEE (reference sequence). The CDR3 extends over 15 amino acids. The CDR3 DNA reads as TGTGCCAGCAGCTGGGGCACTAGCGGGGTCTACGAGCAGTACTTC. Its protein product is CASSWGTSGVYEQYF. The full variable domain, in which reference TRBV5-4 and TRBJ2-7 provide the parts outside the CDR3, is ETGVTQSPTHLIKTRGQQVTLRCSSQSGHNTVSWYQQALGQGPQFIFQYYREEENGRGNFPPRFSGLQFPNYSSELNVNALELDDSALYLCASSWGTSGVYEQYFGPGTRLTVT.

This chain joins TRBV28 and TRBJ2-5, with D possibly matching TRBD2 (6 bases). Germline V gene lookup returns CDR1 MDHEN and CDR2 SYDVKM. The CDR3 consists of 14 residues. V lost 5 bases and J lost 4, with 14 bases in between. CDR3 in amino acids: CASSGAGWGETQYF. The CDR3 DNA sequence: TGTGCCAGCAGTGGGGCGGGGTGGGGAGAGACCCAGTACTTC.

As DNA, the CDR3 is TGCGCCAGCAGCCACCTTGGGTTGCATGAGCAGTTCTTC. Translated: CASSHLGLHEQFF. The chain employs TRBV4-1 and TRBJ2-1; D not resolved. The V and J ends lost 3 bases and 8 bases respectively, with 11 bases between them. The CDR3 has 13 residues. Per the germline V gene, CDR1 is MGHRA and CDR2 is YSYEKL.

The genes are TRBV28 and TRBJ2-7, with D tentatively TRBD1 (6 bases). Germline CDR1 reads MDHEN; CDR2 reads SYDVKM. The CDR3 length is 14 residues. Trimming took 4 bases from V and 1 from J, leaving 11 bases between them. Here the CDR3 DNA reads TGTGCCAGCAGTTCAACAGGGATGTCCTACGAGCAGTACTTC. Amino acids: CASSSTGMSYEQYF.

The gene calls are TRBV4-2 and TRBJ1-2, with a tentative D call TRBD1 (6 bases). V lost 8 bases and J 7 bases, leaving 26 bases between the germline ends. The CDR3 runs 16 residues. CDR1 and CDR2 from the germline V gene are LGHNA and YNFKEQ. CDR3 residues: CASSEATTGRGGGYTF. CDR3 nucleotides: TGTGCCAGCTCCGAAGCCACCACAGGGAGAGGTGGTGGCTACACCTTC.

The chain joins TRBV6-5 to TRBJ2-7, with D perhaps matching TRBD1 (8 bases). CDR3 length: 13 amino acids. The V end lost 11 bases, the J end lost 3 bases, and 17 bases lay between the germline ends. The germline V gene has CDR1 MNHEY and CDR2 SVGAGI. CDR3 loop: CAARGTGDYEQYF. In DNA form, the CDR3 reads TGTGCCGCGCGGGGGACAGGTGACTACGAGCAGTACTTC.

This chain links TRBV27 with TRBJ2-1; the match to TRBD2 covers 13 bases. V lost 6 bases and J lost 0; bases outside the gene matches: 5. The CDR3 is made up of 17 amino acids. Germline V gene data show CDR1 as MNHEY and CDR2 as SMNVEV (reference sequence). The CDR3 sequence is CASRGLAGVSSYNEQFF. The CDR3 region has the DNA TGTGCCAGCAGAGGACTAGCGGGAGTAAGCTCCTACAATGAGCAGTTCTTC.

Points on this clone: The sample carries other DNA sequences with the same CDR3. This chain connects TRBV27 to TRBJ2-6, with D uncertain. Germline V gene lookup returns CDR1 MNHEY and CDR2 SMNVEV (reference sequence). This CDR3 region has 13 residues. V lost 6 bases and J lost 1, with 4 bases in between. For the CDR3, the DNA is TGTGCCAGCAGCCTGTCTGGGGCCAACGTCCTGACTTTC. This gives the protein CASSLSGANVLTF.

This chain joins TRBV28 and TRBJ1-5; a weak D match, TRBD1 (5 bases). The CDR3 consists of 16 residues. V lost 4 bases, J lost 5 bases, and 18 bases lay in between. Germline lookup yields CDR1 MDHEN and CDR2 SYDVKM. DNA of the CDR3: TGTGCCAGCAGTTCCCCTAGGAACCCGGGGGATCAGCCCCAGCATTTT. The encoded protein is CASSSPRNPGDQPQHF.

V gene TRBV28 combines with J gene TRBJ2-7, with no clear D. Deletions cut 3 bases from V and 4 bases from J, with 16 bases between. CDR3 length equals 15 residues. Germline-derived CDR1 and CDR2 are MDHEN and SYDVKM. CDR3 in DNA: TGTGCCAGCAGTTTGACCCCCCGTCATCAATACGAGCAGTACTTC. Its translation: CASSLTPRHQYEQYF. Full variable domain (remainder filled in from reference TRBV28 and TRBJ2-7): DVKVTQSSRYLVKRTGEKVFLECVQDMDHENMFWYRQDPGLGLRLIYFSYDVKMKEKGDIPEGYSVSREKKERFSLILESASTNQTSMYLCASSLTPRHQYEQYFGPGTRLTVT.

This clone appeared a single time. The rearrangement uses TRBV2 and TRBJ2-3; no definite D call. The CDR3 runs 13 residues. V lost 5 bases, J lost 0 bases, and 6 bases lay in between. CDR1 SNHLY and CDR2 FYNNEI come from the germline V gene. The CDR3 coding sequence is TGTGCCAGCAGTCCTGACAGCACAGATACGCAGTATTTT. Amino acids: CASSPDSTDTQYF.

V gene TRBV28 combines with J gene TRBJ2-7; 11 nucleotides agree with TRBD2. Germline lookup yields CDR1 MDHEN and CDR2 SYDVKM. There are 18 residues in the CDR3. Trimming at V came to 5 bases and at J to 3 bases, leaving 15 bases not matched to a gene. CDR3 sequence reads: CASSTTSGTETINYEQYF. The CDR3 coding sequence is TGTGCCAGCAGTACGACTAGCGGGACCGAAACCATCAACTACGAGCAGTACTTC.

The rearrangement uses TRBV28 and TRBJ1-2, with D unclear. The germline CDR1 and CDR2 sequences are MDHEN and SYDVKM. V lost 5 bases, J lost 0 bases, and 4 bases lay in between. The CDR3 loop spans 12 amino acids. CDR3 DNA sequence: TGTGCCAGCAGTCGACCTAACTATGGCTACACCTTC. Protein: CASSRPNYGYTF.